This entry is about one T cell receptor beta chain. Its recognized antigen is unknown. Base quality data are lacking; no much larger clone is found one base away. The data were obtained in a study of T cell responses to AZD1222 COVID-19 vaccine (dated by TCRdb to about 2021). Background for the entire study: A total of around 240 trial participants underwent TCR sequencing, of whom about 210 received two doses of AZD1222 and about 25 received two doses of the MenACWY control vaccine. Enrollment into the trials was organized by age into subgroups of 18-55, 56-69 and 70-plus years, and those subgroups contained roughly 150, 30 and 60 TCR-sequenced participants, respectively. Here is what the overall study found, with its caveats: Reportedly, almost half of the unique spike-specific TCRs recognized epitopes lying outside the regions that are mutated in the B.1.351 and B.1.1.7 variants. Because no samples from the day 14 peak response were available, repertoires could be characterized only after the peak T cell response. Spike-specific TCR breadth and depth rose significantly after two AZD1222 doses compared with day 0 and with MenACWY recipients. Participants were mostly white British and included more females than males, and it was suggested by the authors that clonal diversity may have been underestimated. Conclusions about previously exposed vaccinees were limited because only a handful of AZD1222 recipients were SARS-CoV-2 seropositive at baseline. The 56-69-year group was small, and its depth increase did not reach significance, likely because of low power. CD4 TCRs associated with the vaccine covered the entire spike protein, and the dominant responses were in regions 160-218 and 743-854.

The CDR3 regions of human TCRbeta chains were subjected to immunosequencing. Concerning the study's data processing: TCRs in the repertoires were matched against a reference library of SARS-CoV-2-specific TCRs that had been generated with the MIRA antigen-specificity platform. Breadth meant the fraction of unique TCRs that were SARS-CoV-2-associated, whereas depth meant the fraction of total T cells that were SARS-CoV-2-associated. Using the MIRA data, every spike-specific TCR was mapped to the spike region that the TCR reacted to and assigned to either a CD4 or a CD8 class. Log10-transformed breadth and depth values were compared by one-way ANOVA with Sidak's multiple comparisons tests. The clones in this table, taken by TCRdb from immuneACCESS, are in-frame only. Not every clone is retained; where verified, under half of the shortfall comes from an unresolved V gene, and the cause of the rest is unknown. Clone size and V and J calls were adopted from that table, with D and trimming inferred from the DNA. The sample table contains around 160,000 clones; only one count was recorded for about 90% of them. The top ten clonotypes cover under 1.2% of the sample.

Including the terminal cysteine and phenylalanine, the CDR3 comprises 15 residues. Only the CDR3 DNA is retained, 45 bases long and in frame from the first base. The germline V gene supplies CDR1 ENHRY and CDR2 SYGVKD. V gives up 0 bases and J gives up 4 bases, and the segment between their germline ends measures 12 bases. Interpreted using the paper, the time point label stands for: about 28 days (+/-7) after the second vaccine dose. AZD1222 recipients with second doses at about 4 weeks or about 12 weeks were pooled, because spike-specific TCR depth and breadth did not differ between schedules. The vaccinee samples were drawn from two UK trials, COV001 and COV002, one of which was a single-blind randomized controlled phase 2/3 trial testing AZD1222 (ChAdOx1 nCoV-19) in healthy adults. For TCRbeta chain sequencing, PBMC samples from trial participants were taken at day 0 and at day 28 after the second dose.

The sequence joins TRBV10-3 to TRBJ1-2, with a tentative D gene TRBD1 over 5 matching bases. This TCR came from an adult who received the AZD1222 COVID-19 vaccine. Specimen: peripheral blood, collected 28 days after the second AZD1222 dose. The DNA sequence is TGTGCCATCAGTGAGTCGGTGGCGGGGGGCTATGGCTACACCTTC. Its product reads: CAISESVAGGYGYTF.